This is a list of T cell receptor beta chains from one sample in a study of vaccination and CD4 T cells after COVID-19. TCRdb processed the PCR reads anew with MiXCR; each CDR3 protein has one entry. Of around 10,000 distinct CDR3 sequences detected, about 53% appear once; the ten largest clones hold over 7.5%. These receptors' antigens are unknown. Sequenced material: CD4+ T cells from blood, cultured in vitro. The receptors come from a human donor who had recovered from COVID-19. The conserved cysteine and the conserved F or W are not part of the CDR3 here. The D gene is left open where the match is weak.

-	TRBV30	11	AWSRNLNTEAF
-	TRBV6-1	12	ASSAAPTPGELF
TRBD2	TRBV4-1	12	ASGGESSYNEQF
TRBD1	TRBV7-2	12	ASSLTGGGYEQY
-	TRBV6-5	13	ASSYSLGAAETQY
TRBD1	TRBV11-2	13	ASSLRAGGSYEQY
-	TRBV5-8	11	ASSLGEKQPQH
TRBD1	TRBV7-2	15	ASRIRDRVSLITEAF
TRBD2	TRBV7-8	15	ASSLAVGTTVMREQY
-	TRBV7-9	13	ASSQFSSSYNEQF
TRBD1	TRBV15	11	ATSDRQGGKLF
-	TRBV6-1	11	ASSEWRGGKLF
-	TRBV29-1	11	SVRGGGGYGYT
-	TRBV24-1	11	ATSENRHYGYT
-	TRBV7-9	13	ASSPGGPSTSELF
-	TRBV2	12	ASSPGWRREPQH
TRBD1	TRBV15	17	ATSRALGRGPGRDTEAF
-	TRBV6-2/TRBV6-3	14	ASSTPVPAFRGEQF
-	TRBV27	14	ASSLLFPGRPDTQY
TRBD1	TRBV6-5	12	ASSYRTGNQPQH
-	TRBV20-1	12	SARFGSGNSPLH
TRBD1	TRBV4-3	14	ASSQEGPGTADTQY
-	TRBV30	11	ALGGGRSNEQF
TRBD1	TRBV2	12	ASGRDRGQETQY
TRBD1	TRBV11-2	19	ASRHGISGTGVMMGVTEAF
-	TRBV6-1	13	ASSVMDSYNSPLH
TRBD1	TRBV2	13	ASSPFGTENQPQH
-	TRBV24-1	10	ATSDLLGSHT
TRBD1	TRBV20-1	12	SAVKQGAADTQY
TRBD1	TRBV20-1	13	SARGQDRVTDTQY
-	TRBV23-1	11	APLGEDPYEQY